The rows below give T cell receptor beta chains drawn from one sample of a study of blood T cell repertoires in COVID-19. Profiling relied on immunoSEQ multiplex PCR, and the TCRdb table lists in-frame clones only, not all of them. Altogether about 150,000 clones are present, more than 75% being singletons, with the ten largest covering 2% to 2.5%. The sequenced material came from peripheral blood. The receptors originated from a man aged 50 to 59 with active COVID-19. Both conserved end residues are part of each CDR3. D genes are given only for firm matches. A row's size may be missing; if present it is once, few, many or a size class.

v_call,j_call,d_call,clone_size,cdr3_aa,cdr3_nt
TRBV9,TRBJ1-2,NA,NA,CASSGGSGHYGYTF,TGTGCCAGCAGCGGGGGCAGCGGGCACTATGGCTACACCTTC
TRBV25-1,TRBJ2-5,TRBD1,NA,CASSATGGRETQYF,TGTGCCAGCAGTGCCACAGGGGGCCGAGAGACCCAGTACTTC
TRBV27,TRBJ1-5,NA,few,CASTLRPGNQPQHF,TGTGCCAGCACCCTCAGGCCGGGGAATCAGCCCCAGCATTTT
TRBV24-1,TRBJ1-3,NA,once,CATSVRSNTIYF,TGTGCCACCAGTGTCCGTTCTAACACCATATATTTT
TRBV7-9,TRBJ2-1,NA,NA,CASSPTDSYNEQFF,TGTGCCAGCAGCCCGACAGACTCCTACAATGAGCAGTTCTTC
TRBV2,TRBJ2-2,TRBD1,NA,CASSEVGTGVTGELFF,TGTGCCAGCAGTGAGGTGGGAACAGGGGTAACCGGGGAGCTGTTTTTT
TRBV5-1,TRBJ2-2,NA,NA,CASSPLLSNTGELFF,TGCGCCAGCAGCCCCCTACTTTCGAACACCGGGGAGCTGTTTTTT
TRBV11-2,TRBJ2-5,NA,NA,CASRQFGGKTKETQYF,TGTGCCAGCAGACAATTCGGCGGGAAAACGAAAGAGACCCAGTACTTC
TRBV6-2/TRBV6-3,TRBJ2-7,NA,NA,CASSAYGGIKQYF,TGTGCCAGCAGCGCTTACGGGGGTATCAAGCAGTACTTC
TRBV11-1,TRBJ1-1,NA,NA,CASSLRLNTEAFF,TGTGCCAGCAGCCTGCGCCTGAACACTGAAGCTTTCTTT
TRBV7-9,TRBJ1-6,TRBD1,few,CASSSRDRYNSPLHF,TGTGCCAGCAGCTCCCGGGACAGATATAATTCACCCCTCCACTTT
TRBV5-5,TRBJ2-7,NA,NA,CASSLAGGPPHEQYF,TGTGCCAGCAGCCTGGCTGGGGGCCCTCCCCACGAGCAGTACTTC
TRBV11-2,TRBJ2-2,NA,NA,CASSFPREANTGELFF,TGTGCCAGCAGCTTCCCCAGGGAGGCGAACACCGGGGAGCTGTTTTTT
TRBV19,TRBJ2-7,NA,NA,CASSIGGAYEQYF,TGTGCCAGTAGTATAGGCGGAGCTTACGAGCAGTACTTC
TRBV11-2,TRBJ1-1,TRBD1,NA,CASSFGQGITEAFF,TGTGCCAGCAGCTTCGGACAGGGGATAACTGAAGCTTTCTTT
TRBV12-3/TRBV12-4,TRBJ1-5,NA,NA,CASSLGRSQHF,TGTGCCAGCAGTTTGGGCCGCTCACAGCATTTT
TRBV4-3,TRBJ1-5,NA,NA,CASSQDILAGQPQHF,TGCGCCAGCAGCCAAGATATCCTGGCGGGTCAGCCCCAGCATTTT
TRBV6-5,TRBJ2-7,NA,NA,CASISMGGQQYF,TGTGCCAGCATCTCAATGGGGGGACAGCAGTACTTC
TRBV11-2,TRBJ2-6,TRBD1,NA,CASSSGGSGANVLTF,TGTGCCAGCAGCTCAGGGGGCTCTGGGGCCAACGTCCTGACTTTC
TRBV2,TRBJ2-7,NA,NA,CASHEVGVFYEQYF,TGTGCCAGCCATGAGGTCGGGGTTTTCTACGAGCAGTACTTC
TRBV5-1,TRBJ2-7,TRBD1,NA,CASSLGGGGQGLYEQYF,TGCGCCAGCAGCTTGGGAGGCGGGGGACAGGGGCTCTACGAGCAGTACTTC
TRBV19,TRBJ2-2,NA,NA,CASSKVQGNTGELFF,TGTGCCAGTAGTAAGGTACAGGGAAACACCGGGGAGCTGTTTTTT
TRBV18,TRBJ1-1,NA,once,CASSPDSTLNTEAFF,TGTGCCAGCTCACCAGACAGTACGTTGAACACTGAAGCTTTCTTT
TRBV7-8,TRBJ2-4,NA,NA,CASSLDIDRIAKNIQYF,TGTGCCAGCAGCTTAGATATCGACAGGATAGCCAAAAACATTCAGTACTTC
TRBV19,TRBJ2-1,NA,NA,CASRGEAEQFF,TGTGCCAGTAGGGGGGAGGCGGAGCAGTTCTTC
TRBV7-2,TRBJ1-6,NA,NA,CASSLVQYYKSNSPLHF,TGTGCCAGCAGCTTAGTTCAGTACTACAAATCGAATTCACCCCTCCACTTT
TRBV14,TRBJ2-1,TRBD2,once,CASSQLSSGEYNEQFF,TGTGCCAGCAGCCAACTCTCTAGCGGGGAATACAATGAGCAGTTCTTC
TRBV5-1,TRBJ1-5,TRBD1,NA,CASSLTGDSNQPQHF,TGCGCCAGCAGCTTGACAGGGGATAGCAATCAGCCCCAGCATTTT
TRBV27,TRBJ2-3,TRBD2,NA,CASSLSGLVHLDTQYF,TGTGCCAGCAGTTTATCCGGACTAGTACATTTAGATACGCAGTATTTT
TRBV18,TRBJ2-6,TRBD1,NA,CASSLTGGYSGANVLTF,TGTGCCAGCTCACTTACAGGGGGCTACTCTGGGGCCAACGTCCTGACTTTC
TRBV4-3,TRBJ2-3,NA,NA,CASSQAGVATDTQYF,TGCGCCAGCAGCCAAGCGGGGGTGGCCACAGATACGCAGTATTTT
TRBV7-2,TRBJ1-1,TRBD1,NA,CASSPRAGGTEAFF,TGTGCCAGCAGCCCCCGGGCAGGGGGAACTGAAGCTTTCTTT